What follows describes a single T cell receptor beta chain. Antigen unknown. Germline CDR1 and CDR2: SGHVS and FQNEAQ. This CDR3 region has 13 residues. The junction had 5 bases not matched to a gene; V was cut back by 6 bases and J by 4 bases. Time point specified: 2014-2015 season, pre-vaccination. The data were produced by immunoSEQ multiplex PCR, yet TCRdb's version contains in-frame clones alone and is incomplete. The sample lists more than 10,000 clones, around 82% seen once, with 0.45% to 0.55% in the top ten. The data originate from a study of follicular helper T cells after annual influenza vaccination. Study-wide findings and caveats: Each annual vaccination recalled recurring oligoclonal ICOS+CD38+ cTfh clonotypes.

The chain carries TRBV7-8 and TRBJ1-1; TRBD1 agrees at 7 bases. This clonotype was obtained from an adult who received the influenza vaccine. The sample in question was CXCR5- memory CD4+ T cells sorted from blood, obtained on the day of influenza vaccination. CDR3 DNA: TGTGCCAGCAGGACAGGGACGACCACTGAAGCTTTCTTT. Encoded protein: CASRTGTTTEAFF.